This T cell receptor beta chain was recovered during a study of T cell clusters in autoimmune cytopenias. TRB was amplified by touch-down multiplex PCR, primer pools A and B combined. TCRdb re-called the multiplex PCR reads and shows each CDR3 protein once, DNA omitted. This sample's clone table lists some 4,400 distinct CDR3 sequences. This CDR3 is 13 amino acids long. Germline V gives CDR1 SGHNT, CDR2 YYREEE (reference sequence). TRB was amplified from 250 ng of peripheral blood genomic DNA per sample. The chain joins TRBV5-4 to TRBJ1-2; as DNA is missing, the TRBD1 call by TCRdb cannot be tested. This TCR was sampled from a human donor with an autoimmune cytopenia or autoimmune hepatitis (not recorded which). Material: peripheral blood. CDR3: CASSEGTVYGYTF.